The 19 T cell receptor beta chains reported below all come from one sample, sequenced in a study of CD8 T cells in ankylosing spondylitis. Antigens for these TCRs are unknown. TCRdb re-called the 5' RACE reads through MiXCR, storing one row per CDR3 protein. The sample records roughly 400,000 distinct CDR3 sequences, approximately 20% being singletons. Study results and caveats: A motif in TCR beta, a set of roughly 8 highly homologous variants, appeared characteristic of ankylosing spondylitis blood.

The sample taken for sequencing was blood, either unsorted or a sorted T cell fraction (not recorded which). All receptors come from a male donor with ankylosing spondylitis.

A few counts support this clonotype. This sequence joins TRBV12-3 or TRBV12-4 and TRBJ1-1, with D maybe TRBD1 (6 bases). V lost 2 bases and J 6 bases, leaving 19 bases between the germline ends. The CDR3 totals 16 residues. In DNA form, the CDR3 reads TGTGCCAGCAGTTTAAACAGGGTGGAAGAGGGCGCTGAAGCTTTCTTT. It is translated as CASSLNRVEEGAEAFF.

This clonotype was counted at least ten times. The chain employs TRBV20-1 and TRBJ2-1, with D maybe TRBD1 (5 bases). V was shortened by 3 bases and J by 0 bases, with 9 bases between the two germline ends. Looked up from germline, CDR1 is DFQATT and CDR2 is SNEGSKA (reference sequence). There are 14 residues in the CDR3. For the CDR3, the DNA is TGCAGTGCTAGCCAGGGAAGCTCCTACAATGAGCAGTTCTTC. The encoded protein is CSASQGSSYNEQFF.

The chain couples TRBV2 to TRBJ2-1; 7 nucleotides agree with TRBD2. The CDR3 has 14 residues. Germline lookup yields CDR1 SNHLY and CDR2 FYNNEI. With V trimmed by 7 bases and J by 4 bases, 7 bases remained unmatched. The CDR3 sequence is CASMASGGYNEQFF. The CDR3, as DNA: TGTGCCAGCATGGCTAGCGGAGGATACAATGAGCAGTTCTTC. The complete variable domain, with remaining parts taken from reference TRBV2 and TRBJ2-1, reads EPEVTQTPSHQVTQMGQEVILRCVPISNHLYFYWYRQILGQKVEFLVSFYNNEISEKSEIFDDQFSVERPDGSNFTLKIRSTKLEDSAMYFCASMASGGYNEQFFGPGTRLTVL.

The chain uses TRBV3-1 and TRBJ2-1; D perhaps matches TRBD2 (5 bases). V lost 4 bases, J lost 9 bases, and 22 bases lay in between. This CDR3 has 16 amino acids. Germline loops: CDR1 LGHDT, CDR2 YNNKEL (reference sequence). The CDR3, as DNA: TGTGCCAGCAGCCGCGGACCGACTATAGGGAGAGGTGAGCAGTTCTTC. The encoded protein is CASSRGPTIGRGEQFF.

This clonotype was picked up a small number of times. The CDR3 protein is CAISRSGTEAFF. In DNA form, the CDR3 reads TGTGCCATCAGTAGGAGCGGCACTGAAGCTTTCTTT. The chain has TRBV10-3 and TRBJ1-1; D remains unclear. CDR3 length equals 12 residues. V shed 5 bases and J shed 4 bases, with 8 bases lying between them. Germline V gene data show CDR1 as ENHRY and CDR2 as SYGVKD.

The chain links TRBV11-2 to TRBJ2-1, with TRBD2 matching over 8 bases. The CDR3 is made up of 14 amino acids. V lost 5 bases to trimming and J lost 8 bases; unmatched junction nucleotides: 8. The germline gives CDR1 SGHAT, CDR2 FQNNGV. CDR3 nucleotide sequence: TGTGCCAGCAGCCTCGGACTAGCTGCTGATGAGCAGTTCTTC. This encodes CASSLGLAADEQFF.

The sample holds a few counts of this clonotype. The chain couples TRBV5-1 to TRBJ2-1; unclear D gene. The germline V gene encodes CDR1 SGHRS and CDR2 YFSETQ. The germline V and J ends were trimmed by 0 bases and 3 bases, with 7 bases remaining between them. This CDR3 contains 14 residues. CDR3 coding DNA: TGCGCCAGCAGCTTGGGTTTATTCTACAATGAGCAGTTCTTC. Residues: CASSLGLFYNEQFF.

The CDR3 here is CASSQQGAFYNEQFF. The CDR3 DNA reads as TGTGCCAGCAGTCAACAGGGGGCATTCTACAATGAGCAGTTCTTC. The chain is built from TRBV6-1 and TRBJ2-1; 9 bases agree with TRBD1. CDR3 length: 15 residues. V lost 5 bases and J lost 3; bases outside the gene matches: 5. The germline CDR1 and CDR2 sequences are MNHNS and SASEGT.

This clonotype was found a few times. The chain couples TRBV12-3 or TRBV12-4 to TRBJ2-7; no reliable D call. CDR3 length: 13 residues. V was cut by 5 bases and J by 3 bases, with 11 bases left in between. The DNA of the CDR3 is TGTGCCAGCAGTCCCCAGTATTACTACGAGCAGTACTTC. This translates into CASSPQYYYEQYF.

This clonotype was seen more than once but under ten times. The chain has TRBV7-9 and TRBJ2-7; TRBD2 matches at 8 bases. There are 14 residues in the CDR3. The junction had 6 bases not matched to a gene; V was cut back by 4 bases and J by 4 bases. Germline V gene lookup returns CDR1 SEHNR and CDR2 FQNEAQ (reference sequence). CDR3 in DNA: TGTGCCAGCAGCTCGCGCGGGAGGAGTTACGAGCAGTACTTC. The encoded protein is CASSSRGRSYEQYF. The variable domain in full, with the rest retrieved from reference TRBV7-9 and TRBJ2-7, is DTGVSQNPRHKITKRGQNVTFRCDPISEHNRLYWYRQTLGQGPEFLTYFQNEAQLEKSRLLSDRFSAERPKGSFSTLEIQRTEQGDSAMYLCASSSRGRSYEQYFGPGTRLTVT.

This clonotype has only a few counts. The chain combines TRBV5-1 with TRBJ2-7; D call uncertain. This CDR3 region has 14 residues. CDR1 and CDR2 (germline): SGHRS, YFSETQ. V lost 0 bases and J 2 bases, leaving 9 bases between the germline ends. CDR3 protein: CASSLVPGAYEQYF. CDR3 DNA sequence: TGCGCCAGCAGCTTGGTACCTGGAGCCTACGAGCAGTACTTC.

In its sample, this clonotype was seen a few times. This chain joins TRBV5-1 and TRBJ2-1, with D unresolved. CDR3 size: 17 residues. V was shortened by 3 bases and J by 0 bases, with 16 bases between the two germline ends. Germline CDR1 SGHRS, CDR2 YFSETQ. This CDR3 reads CASSSVLRADSYNEQFF. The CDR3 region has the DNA TGCGCCAGCAGCTCGGTTCTCCGGGCTGACTCCTACAATGAGCAGTTCTTC.

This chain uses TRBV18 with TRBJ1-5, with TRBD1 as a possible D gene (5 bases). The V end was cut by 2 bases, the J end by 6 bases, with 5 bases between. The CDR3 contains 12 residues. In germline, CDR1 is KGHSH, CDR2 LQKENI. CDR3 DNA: TGTGCCAGCTCACCAGACAGTCAGCCCCAGCATTTT. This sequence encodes CASSPDSQPQHF.

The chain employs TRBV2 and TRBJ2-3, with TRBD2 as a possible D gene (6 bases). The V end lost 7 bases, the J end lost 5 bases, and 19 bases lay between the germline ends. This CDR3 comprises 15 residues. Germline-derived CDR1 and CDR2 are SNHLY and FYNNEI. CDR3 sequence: CASTARTRGRDTQYF. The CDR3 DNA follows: TGTGCCAGCACCGCGAGGACTCGGGGGAGAGATACGCAGTATTTT.

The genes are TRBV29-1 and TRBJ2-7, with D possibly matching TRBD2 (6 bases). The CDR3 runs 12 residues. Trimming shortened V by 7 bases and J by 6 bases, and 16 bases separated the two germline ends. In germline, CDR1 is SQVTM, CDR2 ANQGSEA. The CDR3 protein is CSAGSGVAEQYF. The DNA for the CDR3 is TGCAGCGCTGGGTCGGGGGTAGCCGAGCAGTACTTC.

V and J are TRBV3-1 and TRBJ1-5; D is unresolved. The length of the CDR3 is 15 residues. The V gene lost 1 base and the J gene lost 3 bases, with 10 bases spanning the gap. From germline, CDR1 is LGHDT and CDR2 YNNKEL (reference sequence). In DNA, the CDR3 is TGTGCCAGCAGCCAAGCAACGGGATCCAATCAGCCCCAGCATTTT. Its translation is CASSQATGSNQPQHF.

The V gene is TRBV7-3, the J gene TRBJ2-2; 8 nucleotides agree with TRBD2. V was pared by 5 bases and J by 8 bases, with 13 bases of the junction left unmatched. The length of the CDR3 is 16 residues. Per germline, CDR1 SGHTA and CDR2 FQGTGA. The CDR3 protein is CASSLGAAGVSGELFF. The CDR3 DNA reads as TGTGCCAGCAGCCTCGGGGCAGCGGGGGTTTCGGGGGAGCTGTTTTTT.

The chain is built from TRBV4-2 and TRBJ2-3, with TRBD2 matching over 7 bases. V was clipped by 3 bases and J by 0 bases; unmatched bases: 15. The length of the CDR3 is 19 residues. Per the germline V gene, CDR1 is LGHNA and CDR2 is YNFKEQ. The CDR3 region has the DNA TGTGCCAGCAGCCATATGGGGCTAGCGGAACCCACTAGCACAGATACGCAGTATTTT. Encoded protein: CASSHMGLAEPTSTDTQYF.

The CDR3: CASSQDPPSGSGDTQYF. Written as DNA, the CDR3 is TGTGCCAGCAGCCAAGATCCCCCTAGCGGGAGTGGAGATACGCAGTATTTT. The chain combines TRBV3-1 with TRBJ2-3, with TRBD2 matching 10 bases. Germline CDR1 reads LGHDT; CDR2 reads YNNKEL (reference sequence). The CDR3 is 17 amino acids. V dropped 0 bases and J dropped 5; count of bases not matched to a gene: 8.